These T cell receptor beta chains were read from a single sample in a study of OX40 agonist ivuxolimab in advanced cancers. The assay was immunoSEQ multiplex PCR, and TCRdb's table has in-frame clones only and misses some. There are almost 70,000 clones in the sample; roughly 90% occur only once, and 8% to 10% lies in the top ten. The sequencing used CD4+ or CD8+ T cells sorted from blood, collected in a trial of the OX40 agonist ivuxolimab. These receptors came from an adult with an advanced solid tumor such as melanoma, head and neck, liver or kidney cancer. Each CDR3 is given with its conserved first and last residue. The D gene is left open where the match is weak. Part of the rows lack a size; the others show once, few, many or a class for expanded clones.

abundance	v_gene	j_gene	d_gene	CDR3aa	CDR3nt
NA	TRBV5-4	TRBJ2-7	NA	CASSFEVSYEQYF	TGTGCCAGCAGCTTTGAAGTCAGCTACGAGCAGTACTTC
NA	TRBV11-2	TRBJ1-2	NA	CASETQGWAYGYTF	TGTGCCAGTGAGACACAGGGTTGGGCCTATGGCTACACCTTC
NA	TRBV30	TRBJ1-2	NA	CAWISGQSKGYTF	TGTGCCTGGATCAGCGGACAGTCCAAAGGCTACACCTTC
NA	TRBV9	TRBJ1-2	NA	CASSVGGRLTNYGYTF	TGTGCCAGCAGCGTAGGTGGCCGCCTTACTAACTATGGCTACACCTTC
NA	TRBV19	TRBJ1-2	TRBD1	CASSGDRARGYTF	TGTGCCAGTAGTGGGGACAGGGCGAGGGGCTACACCTTC
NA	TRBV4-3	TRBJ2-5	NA	CASSQGIRRGETQYF	TGCGCCAGCAGCCAAGGAATACGGCGGGGAGAGACCCAGTACTTC
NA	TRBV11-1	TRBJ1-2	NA	CASTPADIYGYTF	TGTGCCAGCACGCCGGCCGACATCTATGGCTACACCTTC
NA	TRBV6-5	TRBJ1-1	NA	CASSQHGGNTEAFF	TGTGCCAGCAGTCAACACGGAGGGAACACTGAAGCTTTCTTT
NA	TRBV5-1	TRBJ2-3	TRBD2	CASSSGVREGTDTQYF	TGCGCCAGCAGCTCTGGGGTCCGGGAGGGCACAGATACGCAGTATTTT
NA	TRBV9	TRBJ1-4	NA	CASSPSPLGGGEKLFF	TGTGCCAGCAGCCCCTCCCCTCTGGGAGGTGGTGAAAAACTGTTTTTT
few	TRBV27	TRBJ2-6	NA	CASRRANVLTF	TGTGCCAGCCGGAGGGCCAACGTCCTGACTTTC
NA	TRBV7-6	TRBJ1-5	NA	CASSLGRERNQPQHF	TGTGCCAGCAGCTTAGGCAGGGAACGGAATCAGCCCCAGCATTTT
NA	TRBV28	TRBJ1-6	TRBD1	CASSLLGGQDNSPLHF	TGTGCCAGCAGTTTATTAGGGGGACAGGATAATTCACCCCTCCACTTT
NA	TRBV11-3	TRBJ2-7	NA	CASSLEKFNSYEQYF	TGTGCCAGCAGCTTAGAAAAGTTCAACTCCTACGAGCAGTACTTC
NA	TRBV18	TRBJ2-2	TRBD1	CASSPFGRGPANTGELFF	TGTGCCAGCTCACCTTTCGGCAGGGGGCCCGCGAACACCGGGGAGCTGTTTTTT
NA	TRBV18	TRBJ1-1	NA	CASSQEQGGNTEAFF	TGTGCCAGCTCACAGGAACAGGGAGGAAACACTGAAGCTTTCTTT
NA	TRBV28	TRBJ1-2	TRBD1	CASRQTGGNYGYTF	TGTGCCAGCAGACAGACAGGGGGCAACTATGGCTACACCTTC
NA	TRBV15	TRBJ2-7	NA	CATSRVKGSSYEQYF	TGTGCCACCAGCAGAGTTAAGGGCAGCTCCTACGAGCAGTACTTC
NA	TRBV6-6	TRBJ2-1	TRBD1	CASSWMDRAYNEQFF	TGTGCCAGCAGTTGGATGGACAGGGCCTACAATGAGCAGTTCTTC
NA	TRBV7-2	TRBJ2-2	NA	CASSSGGRGELFF	TGTGCCAGCAGCTCGGGGGGCAGAGGGGAGCTGTTTTTT
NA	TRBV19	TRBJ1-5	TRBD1	CASMETGIDSNQPQHF	TGTGCCAGTATGGAGACAGGGATCGATAGCAATCAGCCCCAGCATTTT
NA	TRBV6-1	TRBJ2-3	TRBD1	CASSAPPGTGLPDTQYF	TGTGCCAGCAGTGCCCCCCCCGGGACAGGGCTCCCAGATACGCAGTATTTT
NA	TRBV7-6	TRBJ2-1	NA	CASSRSGVYNEQFF	TGTGCCAGCAGTCGCAGTGGGGTCTACAATGAGCAGTTCTTC
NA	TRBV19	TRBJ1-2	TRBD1	CASSPQDRDGYGYTF	TGTGCCAGTAGTCCTCAGGACAGGGACGGCTATGGCTACACCTTC
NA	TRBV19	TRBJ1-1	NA	CASSMGQNTEAFF	TGTGCCAGTAGTATGGGACAGAACACTGAAGCTTTCTTT
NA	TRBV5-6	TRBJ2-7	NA	CASSLRWGSYEQYF	TGTGCCAGCAGCCTCAGGTGGGGCTCCTACGAGCAGTACTTC
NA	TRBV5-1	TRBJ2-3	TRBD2	CASSLVGGSADTQYF	TGCGCCAGCAGCTTGGTCGGGGGGAGCGCAGATACGCAGTATTTT
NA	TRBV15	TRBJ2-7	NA	CATSRDRAGTPYEQYF	TGTGCCACCAGCAGAGATCGGGCAGGAACCCCCTACGAGCAGTACTTC